The source of this T cell receptor beta chain is a study of blood T cell repertoires in COVID-19. Germline V lookup: CDR1 MNHNS, CDR2 SASEGT. Trimming at V came to 1 base and at J to 3 bases, leaving 5 bases not matched to a gene. The CDR3 length is 16 residues. Measured with immunoSEQ multiplex PCR; TCRdb has only the in-frame clones, and not every one. The sample has about 440,000 clones, about 91% seen once. The genes are TRBV6-1 and TRBJ2-7; TRBD1 aligns across 11 bases. This receptor was identified in a woman aged 45-65 years with COVID-19, enrolled during active disease. Sequenced input: peripheral blood. The CDR3 nucleotides read TGTGCCAGCAGTGAAGAGGGGGACAGGGGGTTCTACGAGCAGTACTTC. It translates to CASSEEGDRGFYEQYF.